This T cell receptor beta chain was recovered during a study of cytotoxic CD8 clonotypes in ibrutinib-treated CLL. At the level of the study: Around 12 relapsed/refractory, some 14 treatment-naive; roughly 17 IGHV unmutated. Per sample, productive templates averaged nearly 260,000 and productive rearrangements averaged approximately 90,000.

PBMCs that had been cryopreserved were the source of 1.5 to 2 micrograms of genomic DNA for TCR beta libraries. Overall study results and limits: The study found clonality rose at ibrutinib response, then fell toward baseline at progression.

The CDR3 has 16 residues. CDR1 SGHTA and CDR2 FQGNSA come from the germline V gene. V lost 3 bases, J lost 6 bases, and 9 bases stayed unmatched. Repertoires were generated with immunoSEQ multiplex PCR, while TCRdb's copy carries only in-frame clones and drops some. The sample records 150,000 to 250,000 clones, approximately 72% being singletons. With regard to this clone: No antigen is known for it.

The sample in question was PBMCs, obtained after 24 months of ibrutinib treatment. This clonotype originated in a human donor with chronic lymphocytic leukemia. The rearrangement joins TRBV7-2 to TRBJ2-1, with 9 bases aligning to TRBD2. Written as DNA, the CDR3 is TGTGCCAGCAGCTTCCAGAGACTAGCGGAACGCAATGAGCAGTTCTTC. Its translation: CASSFQRLAERNEQFF. Full variable domain (remainder filled in from reference TRBV7-2 and TRBJ2-1): GAGVSQSPSNKVTEKGKDVELRCDPISGHTALYWYRQSLGQGLEFLIYFQGNSAPDKSGLPSDRFSAERTGGSVSTLTIQRTQQEDSAVYLCASSFQRLAERNEQFFGPGTRLTVL.